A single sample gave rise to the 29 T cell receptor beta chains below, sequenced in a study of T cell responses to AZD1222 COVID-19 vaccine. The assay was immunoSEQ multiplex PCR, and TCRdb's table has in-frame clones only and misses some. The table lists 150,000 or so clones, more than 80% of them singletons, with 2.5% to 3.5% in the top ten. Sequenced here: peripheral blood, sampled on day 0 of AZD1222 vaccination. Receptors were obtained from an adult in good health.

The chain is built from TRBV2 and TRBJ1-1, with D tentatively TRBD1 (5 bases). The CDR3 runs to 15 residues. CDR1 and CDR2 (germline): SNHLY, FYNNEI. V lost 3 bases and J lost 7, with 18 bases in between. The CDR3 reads CASSEGLGGAIEAFF. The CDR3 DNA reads TGTGCCAGCAGTGAGGGGCTCGGGGGAGCGATTGAAGCTTTCTTT.

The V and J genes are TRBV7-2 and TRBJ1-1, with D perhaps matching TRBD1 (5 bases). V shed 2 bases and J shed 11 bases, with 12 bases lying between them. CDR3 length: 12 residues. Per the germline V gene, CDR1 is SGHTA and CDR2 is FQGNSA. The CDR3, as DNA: TGTGCCAGCAGCTTATACGGGGGTCTGGCTTTCTTT. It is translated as CASSLYGGLAFF.

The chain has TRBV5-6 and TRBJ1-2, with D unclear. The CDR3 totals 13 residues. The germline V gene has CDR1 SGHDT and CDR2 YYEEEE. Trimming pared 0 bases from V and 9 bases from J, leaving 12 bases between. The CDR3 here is CASSLVTPYSYTF. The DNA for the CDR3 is TGTGCCAGCAGCTTGGTTACTCCCTACAGCTACACCTTC.

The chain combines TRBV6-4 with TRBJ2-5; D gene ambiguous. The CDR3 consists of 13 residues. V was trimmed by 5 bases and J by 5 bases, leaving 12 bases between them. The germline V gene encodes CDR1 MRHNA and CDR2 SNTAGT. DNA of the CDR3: TGTGCCAGCAGTCCATCGGAGAGGGAGACCCAGTACTTC. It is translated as CASSPSERETQYF.

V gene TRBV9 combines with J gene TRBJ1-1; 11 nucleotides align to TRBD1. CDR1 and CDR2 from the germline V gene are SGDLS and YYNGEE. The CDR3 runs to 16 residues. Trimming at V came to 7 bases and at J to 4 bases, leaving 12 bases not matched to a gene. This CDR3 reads CASQPGQGTGGTEAFF. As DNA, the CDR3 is TGTGCCAGCCAACCGGGACAGGGGACAGGGGGCACTGAAGCTTTCTTT.

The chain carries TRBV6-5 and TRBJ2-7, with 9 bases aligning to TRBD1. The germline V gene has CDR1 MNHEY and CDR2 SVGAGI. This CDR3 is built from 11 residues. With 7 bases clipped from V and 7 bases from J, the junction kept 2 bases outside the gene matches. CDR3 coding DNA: TGTGCCAGCAAAGGACAGGGGGAGCAGTACTTC. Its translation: CASKGQGEQYF.

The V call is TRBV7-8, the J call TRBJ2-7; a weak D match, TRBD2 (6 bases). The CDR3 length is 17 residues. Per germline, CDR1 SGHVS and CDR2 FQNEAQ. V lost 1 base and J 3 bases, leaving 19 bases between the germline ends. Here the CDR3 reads CASSLVLTGSGIYEQYF. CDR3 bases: TGTGCCAGCAGCTTAGTTTTGACCGGGAGTGGGATCTACGAGCAGTACTTC.

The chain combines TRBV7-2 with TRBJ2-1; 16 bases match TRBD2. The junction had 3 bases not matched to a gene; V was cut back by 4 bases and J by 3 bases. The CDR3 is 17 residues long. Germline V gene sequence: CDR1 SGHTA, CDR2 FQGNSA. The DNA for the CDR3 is TGTGCCAGCAGCTCGGGACTAGCGGGAGGGATCTACAATGAGCAGTTCTTC. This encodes CASSSGLAGGIYNEQFF.

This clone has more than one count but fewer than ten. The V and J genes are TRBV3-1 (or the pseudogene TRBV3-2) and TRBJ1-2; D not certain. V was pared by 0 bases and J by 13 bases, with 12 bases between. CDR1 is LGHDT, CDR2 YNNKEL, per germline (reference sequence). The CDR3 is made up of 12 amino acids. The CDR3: CASSQDKKAGTF. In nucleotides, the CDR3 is TGTGCCAGCAGCCAAGACAAGAAGGCGGGCACCTTC.

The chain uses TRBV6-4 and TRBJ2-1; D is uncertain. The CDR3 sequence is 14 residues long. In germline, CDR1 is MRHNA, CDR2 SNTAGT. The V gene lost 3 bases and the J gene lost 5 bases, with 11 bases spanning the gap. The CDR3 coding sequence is TGTGCCAGCAGTGATGGCGGCCAGAACAATGAGCAGTTCTTC. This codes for CASSDGGQNNEQFF.

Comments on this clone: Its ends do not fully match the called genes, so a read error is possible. In DNA form, the CDR3 reads TGTGCCAGCTCTCCGCCCTATCGAGAGTTCAGCTTT. It specifies CASSPPYREFSF. The genes are TRBV18 and TRBJ1-1, with unresolved D. CDR3 size: 12 residues. Looked up from germline, CDR1 is KGHSH and CDR2 is LQKENI.

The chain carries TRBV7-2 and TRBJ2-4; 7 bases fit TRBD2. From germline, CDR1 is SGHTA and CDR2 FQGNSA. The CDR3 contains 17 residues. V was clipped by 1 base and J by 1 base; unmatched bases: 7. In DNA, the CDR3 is TGTGCCAGCAGCTTAGGAACGGGGGGTTACGCCAAAAACATTCAGTACTTC. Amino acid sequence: CASSLGTGGYAKNIQYF.

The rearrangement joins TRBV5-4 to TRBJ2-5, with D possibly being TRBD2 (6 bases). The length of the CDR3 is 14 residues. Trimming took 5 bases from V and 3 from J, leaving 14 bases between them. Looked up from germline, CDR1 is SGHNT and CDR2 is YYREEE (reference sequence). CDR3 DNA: TGTGCCAGCAGGGTGGACTACCGAAAAGAGACCCAGTACTTC. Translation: CASRVDYRKETQYF.

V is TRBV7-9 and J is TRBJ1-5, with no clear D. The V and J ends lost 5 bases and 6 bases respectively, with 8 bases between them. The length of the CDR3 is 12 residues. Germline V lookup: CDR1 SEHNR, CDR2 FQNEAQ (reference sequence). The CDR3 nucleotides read TGTGCCAGCAGCCCCGGAGGTCAGCCCCAGCATTTT. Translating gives CASSPGGQPQHF.

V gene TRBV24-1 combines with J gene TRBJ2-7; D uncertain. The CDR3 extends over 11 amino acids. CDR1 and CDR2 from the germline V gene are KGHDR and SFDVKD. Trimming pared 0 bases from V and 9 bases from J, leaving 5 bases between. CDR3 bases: TGTGCCACCAGTGATTTGCCAGGGCAGTACTTC. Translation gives CATSDLPGQYF.

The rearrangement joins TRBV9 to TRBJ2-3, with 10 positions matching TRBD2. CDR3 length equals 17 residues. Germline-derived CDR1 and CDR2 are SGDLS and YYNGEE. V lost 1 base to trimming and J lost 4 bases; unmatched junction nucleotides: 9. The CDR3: CASSVSQTSGSSDTQYF. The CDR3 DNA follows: TGTGCCAGCAGCGTATCCCAGACTAGCGGGTCTTCAGATACGCAGTATTTT.

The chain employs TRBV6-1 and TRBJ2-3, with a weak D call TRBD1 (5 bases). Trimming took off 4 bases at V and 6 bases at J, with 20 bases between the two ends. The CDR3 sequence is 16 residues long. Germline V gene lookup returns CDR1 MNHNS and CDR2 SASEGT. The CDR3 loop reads CASSARQSYLVDTQYF. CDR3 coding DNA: TGTGCCAGCAGTGCTCGACAGTCCTACCTTGTTGATACGCAGTATTTT.

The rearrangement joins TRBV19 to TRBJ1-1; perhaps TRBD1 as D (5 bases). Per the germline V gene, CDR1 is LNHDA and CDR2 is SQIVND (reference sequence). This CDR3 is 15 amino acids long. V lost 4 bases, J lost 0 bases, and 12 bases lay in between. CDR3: CASSSPGTMNTEAFF. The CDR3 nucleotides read TGTGCCAGTAGTAGTCCGGGGACCATGAACACTGAAGCTTTCTTT.

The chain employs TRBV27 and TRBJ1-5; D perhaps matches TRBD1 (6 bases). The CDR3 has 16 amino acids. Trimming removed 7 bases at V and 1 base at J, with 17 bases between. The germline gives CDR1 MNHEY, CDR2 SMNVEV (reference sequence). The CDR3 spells CASITKQGQSNQPQHF. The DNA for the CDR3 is TGTGCCAGCATTACCAAACAGGGTCAAAGCAATCAGCCCCAGCATTTT.

The CDR3 region is CAGGTGVVYGYTF. The CDR3 region has the DNA TGTGCCGGGGGGACAGGCGTTGTCTATGGCTACACCTTC. This chain uses TRBV2 with TRBJ1-2; TRBD1 matches 8 bases. The germline V gene has CDR1 SNHLY and CDR2 FYNNEI. The CDR3 has 13 residues. The junction had 9 bases not matched to a gene; V was cut back by 11 bases and J by 4 bases. Full variable domain (outside the CDR3, taken from reference TRBV2 and TRBJ1-2): EPEVTQTPSHQVTQMGQEVILRCVPISNHLYFYWYRQILGQKVEFLVSFYNNEISEKSEIFDDQFSVERPDGSNFTLKIRSTKLEDSAMYFCAGGTGVVYGYTFGSGTRLTVV.

The CDR3 region has the DNA TGTGCCAGTAGGGCTAGCGGCACAGATACGCAGTATTTT. This gives the protein CASRASGTDTQYF. The chain uses TRBV19 and TRBJ2-3, with a tentative D call TRBD2 (6 bases). Trimming cost V 6 bases and J 1 base, with 8 bases left between them. Germline assignment: CDR1 LNHDA and CDR2 SQIVND (reference sequence). CDR3 size: 13 residues.

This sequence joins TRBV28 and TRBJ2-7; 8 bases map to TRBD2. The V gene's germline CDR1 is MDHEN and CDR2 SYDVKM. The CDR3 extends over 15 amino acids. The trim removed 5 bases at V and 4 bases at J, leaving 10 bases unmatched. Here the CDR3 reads CASSRSRGGQYEQYF. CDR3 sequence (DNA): TGTGCCAGCAGTCGCTCTCGGGGGGGACAATACGAGCAGTACTTC.

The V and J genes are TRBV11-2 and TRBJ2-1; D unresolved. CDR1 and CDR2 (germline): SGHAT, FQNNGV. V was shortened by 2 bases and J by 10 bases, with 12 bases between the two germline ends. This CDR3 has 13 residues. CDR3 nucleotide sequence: TGTGCCAGCAGCTTAATGGGCAGCATGGAGCAGTTCTTC. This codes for CASSLMGSMEQFF.

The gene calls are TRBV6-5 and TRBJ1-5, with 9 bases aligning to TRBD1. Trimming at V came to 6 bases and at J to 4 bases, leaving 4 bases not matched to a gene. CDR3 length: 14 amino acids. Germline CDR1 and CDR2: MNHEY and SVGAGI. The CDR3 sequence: CASRTGQGNQPQHF. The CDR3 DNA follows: TGTGCCAGCAGGACGGGACAGGGAAATCAGCCCCAGCATTTT.

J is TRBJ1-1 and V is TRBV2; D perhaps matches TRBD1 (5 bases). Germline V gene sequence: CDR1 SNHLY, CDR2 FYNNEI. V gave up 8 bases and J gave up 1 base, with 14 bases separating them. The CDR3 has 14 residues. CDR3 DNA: TGTGCCAGCGGGTCTCGAGGGGCGAACACTGAAGCTTTCTTT. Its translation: CASGSRGANTEAFF.

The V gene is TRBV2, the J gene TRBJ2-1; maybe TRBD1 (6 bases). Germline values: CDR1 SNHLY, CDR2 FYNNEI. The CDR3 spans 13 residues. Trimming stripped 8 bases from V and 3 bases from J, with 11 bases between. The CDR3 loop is CASSLDSYNEQFF. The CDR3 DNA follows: TGTGCCAGCTCGTTGGACAGCTACAATGAGCAGTTCTTC.

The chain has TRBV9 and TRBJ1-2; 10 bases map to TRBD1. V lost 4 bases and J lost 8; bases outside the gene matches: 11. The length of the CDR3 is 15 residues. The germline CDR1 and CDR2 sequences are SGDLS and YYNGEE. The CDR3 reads CASSRGTGEVWGYTF. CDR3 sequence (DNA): TGTGCCAGCAGCAGAGGGACAGGGGAAGTTTGGGGCTACACCTTC.

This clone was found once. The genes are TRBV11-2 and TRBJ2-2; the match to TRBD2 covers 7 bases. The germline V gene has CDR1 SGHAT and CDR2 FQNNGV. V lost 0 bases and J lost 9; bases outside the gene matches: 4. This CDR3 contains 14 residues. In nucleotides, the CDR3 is TGTGCCAGCAGCTTAGATCGCGGGGGAAGGGAGCTGTTTTTT. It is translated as CASSLDRGGRELFF.

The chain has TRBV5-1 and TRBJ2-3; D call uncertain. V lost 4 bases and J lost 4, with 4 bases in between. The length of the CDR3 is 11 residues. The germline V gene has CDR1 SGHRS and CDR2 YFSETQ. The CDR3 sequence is CASSGSDTQYF. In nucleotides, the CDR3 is TGCGCCAGCAGCGGCTCAGATACGCAGTATTTT.